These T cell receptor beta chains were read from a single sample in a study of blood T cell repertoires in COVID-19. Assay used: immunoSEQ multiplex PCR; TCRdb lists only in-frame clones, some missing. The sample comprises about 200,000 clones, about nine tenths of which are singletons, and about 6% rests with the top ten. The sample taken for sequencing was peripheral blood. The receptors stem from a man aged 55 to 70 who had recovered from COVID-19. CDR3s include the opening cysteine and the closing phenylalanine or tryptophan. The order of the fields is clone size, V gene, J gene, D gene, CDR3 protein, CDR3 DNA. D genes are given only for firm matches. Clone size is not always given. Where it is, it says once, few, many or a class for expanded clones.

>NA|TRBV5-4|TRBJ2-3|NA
CASSSRQVTDTQYF
TGTGCCAGCAGCTCCAGACAAGTCACAGATACGCAGTATTTT
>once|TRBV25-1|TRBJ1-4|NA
CASSVHGSNEKLFF
TGTGCCAGCAGTGTACATGGCTCTAATGAAAAACTGTTTTTT
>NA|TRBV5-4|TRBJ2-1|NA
CASSFSDNEQFF
TGTGCCAGCAGCTTCTCGGACAATGAGCAGTTCTTC
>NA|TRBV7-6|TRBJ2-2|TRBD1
CASSLGGQGVTGELFF
TGTGCCAGCAGCTTAGGAGGACAGGGGGTCACCGGGGAGCTGTTTTTT
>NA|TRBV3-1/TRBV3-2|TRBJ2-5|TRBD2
CASSARLAGIQETQYF
TGTGCCAGCAGCGCCCGACTAGCGGGAATCCAAGAGACCCAGTACTTC
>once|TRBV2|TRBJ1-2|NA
CASSGSGTLYGYTF
TGTGCCAGCAGTGGCTCCGGGACACTCTATGGCTACACCTTC
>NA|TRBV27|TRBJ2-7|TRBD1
CASSLQGVSYEQYF
TGTGCCAGCAGTTTACAGGGGGTATCCTACGAGCAGTACTTC
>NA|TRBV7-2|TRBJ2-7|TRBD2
CASSPKWAGGYEQYF
TGTGCCAGCAGCCCCAAGTGGGCGGGAGGATACGAGCAGTACTTC
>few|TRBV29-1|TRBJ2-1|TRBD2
CSVERAGVRIRDNEQFF
TGCAGCGTTGAACGAGCGGGAGTCCGGATTAGAGACAATGAGCAGTTCTTC
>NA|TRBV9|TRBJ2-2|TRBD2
CASRLAGVTGELFF
TGTGCCAGCCGGCTAGCGGGGGTCACCGGGGAGCTGTTTTTT
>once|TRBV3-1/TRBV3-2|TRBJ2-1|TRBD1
CATRDRLLYNEQFF
TGTGCCACCCGGGACAGATTACTATACAATGAGCAGTTCTTC
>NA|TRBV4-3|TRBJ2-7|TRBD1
CASSQEQGSYEQYF
TGCGCCAGCAGCCAAGAACAGGGGAGCTACGAGCAGTACTTC
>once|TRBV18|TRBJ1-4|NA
CASSRGGQTNEKLFF
TGTGCCAGCTCACGAGGAGGGCAGACTAATGAAAAACTGTTTTTT
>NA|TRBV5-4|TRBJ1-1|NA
CASSSLQDTEAFF
TGTGCCAGCAGCTCCTTACAGGACACTGAAGCTTTCTTT
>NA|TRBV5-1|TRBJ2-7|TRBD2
CASAILAGPYYEQYF
TGCGCCAGCGCAATACTAGCGGGGCCATACTACGAGCAGTACTTC
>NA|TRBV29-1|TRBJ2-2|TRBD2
CSVQAGGRLPGELFF
TGCAGCGTTCAAGCGGGAGGGAGACTTCCTGGGGAGCTGTTTTTT
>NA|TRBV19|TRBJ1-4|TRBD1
CASNTGGMTNEKLFF
TGTGCCAGTAATACAGGGGGCATGACTAATGAAAAACTGTTTTTT
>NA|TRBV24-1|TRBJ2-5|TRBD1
CATSDWGQGIQETQYF
TGTGCCACCAGTGATTGGGGACAGGGGATTCAAGAGACCCAGTACTTC
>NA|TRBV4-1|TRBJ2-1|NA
CASSQASLSYNEQFF
TGCGCCAGCAGCCAAGCGAGCCTCTCCTACAATGAGCAGTTCTTC
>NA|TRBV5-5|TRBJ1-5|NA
CASSQGRGDQPQHF
TGTGCCAGCAGCCAGGGCAGGGGAGATCAGCCCCAGCATTTT
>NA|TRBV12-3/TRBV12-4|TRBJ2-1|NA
CASSFGGNNEQFF
TGTGCCAGCAGTTTTGGGGGCAACAATGAGCAGTTCTTC
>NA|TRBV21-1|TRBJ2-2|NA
CEASGRYNTGELFF
TGTGAGGCTAGCGGGAGGTATAACACCGGGGAGCTGTTTTTT
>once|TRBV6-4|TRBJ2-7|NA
CASQRTGNYEQYF
TGTGCCTCCCAAAGAACAGGGAACTACGAGCAGTACTTC
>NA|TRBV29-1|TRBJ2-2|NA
CSAASTDNTGELFF
TGCAGCGCTGCTTCGACAGATAACACCGGGGAGCTGTTTTTT
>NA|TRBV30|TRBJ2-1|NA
CAWSIYRDNEQFF
TGTGCCTGGAGTATATACAGGGACAATGAGCAGTTCTTC
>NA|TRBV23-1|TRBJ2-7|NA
CASSHNGLTYEQYF
TGCGCCAGCAGTCATAATGGACTGACTTACGAGCAGTACTTC